This is a list of T cell receptor beta chains from one sample in a study of long-term antiretroviral therapy in people with HIV. Some clones are missing from TCRdb's copy, which holds only in-frame ones; the method was immunoSEQ multiplex PCR. This table has some 28,000 clones, over 70% appearing once. This sample comprised unsorted PBMCs, obtained almost 2.9 years after starting antiretroviral therapy. Every receptor here comes from a man aged 30 to 39 with HIV. Both conserved end residues are part of each CDR3. D genes are given only for firm matches. For some rows the clone size is stated as once, few or many, or as a class when expanded; others skip it.

clone_size: .
d_call: .
v_call: TRBV30
j_call: TRBJ2-5
cdr3_nt: TGTGCCTGGAGTACCAACCGTGGGGGGCGGCAAGAGACCCAGTACTTC
cdr3_aa: CAWSTNRGGRQETQYF

clone_size: few
d_call: TRBD1
v_call: TRBV5-6
j_call: TRBJ2-7
cdr3_nt: TGTGCCAGCAGCTCACAGGGGGTCTACGAGCAGTACTTC
cdr3_aa: CASSSQGVYEQYF

clone_size: .
d_call: .
v_call: TRBV7-2
j_call: TRBJ1-5
cdr3_nt: TGTGCCAGCAGCTACGGAATTTCGGTGGGTCAGCCCCAGCATTTT
cdr3_aa: CASSYGISVGQPQHF

clone_size: .
d_call: TRBD1
v_call: TRBV2
j_call: TRBJ1-2
cdr3_nt: TGTGCCAGCAGTGAAGGCGGGACAGGGGAGGCCTATGGCTACACCTTC
cdr3_aa: CASSEGGTGEAYGYTF

clone_size: few
d_call: .
v_call: TRBV6-1
j_call: TRBJ1-2
cdr3_nt: TGTGCCAGCAGTGAAGCGGGAAACTATGGCTACACCTTC
cdr3_aa: CASSEAGNYGYTF

clone_size: once
d_call: .
v_call: TRBV28
j_call: TRBJ2-2
cdr3_nt: TGTGCCAGCAGACCCCGGGACCTGCTCACCGGGGAGCTGTTTTTT
cdr3_aa: CASRPRDLLTGELFF

clone_size: .
d_call: .
v_call: TRBV18
j_call: TRBJ2-5
cdr3_nt: TGTGCCAGCTCACCGACGTTAGGTGTTCTGGGAGAGACCCAGTACTTC
cdr3_aa: CASSPTLGVLGETQYF

clone_size: .
d_call: TRBD2
v_call: TRBV5-4
j_call: TRBJ2-5
cdr3_nt: TGTGCCAGCAGCTTGGCCATAGCAGCGGGGCAAGAGACCCAGTACTTC
cdr3_aa: CASSLAIAAGQETQYF

clone_size: .
d_call: .
v_call: TRBV9
j_call: TRBJ2-1
cdr3_nt: TGTGCCAGCAGCGTAGTCCCAGACGATGAGCAGTTCTTC
cdr3_aa: CASSVVPDDEQFF

clone_size: .
d_call: TRBD1
v_call: TRBV4-1
j_call: TRBJ1-2
cdr3_nt: TGCGCCAGCAGCCAAGATATCGGACAGGGCTATGGCTACACCTTC
cdr3_aa: CASSQDIGQGYGYTF

clone_size: .
d_call: .
v_call: TRBV27
j_call: TRBJ2-2
cdr3_nt: TGTGCCAGCAGCCCCCTCGGCGGTCCGAACACCGGGGAGCTGTTTTTT
cdr3_aa: CASSPLGGPNTGELFF

clone_size: .
d_call: .
v_call: TRBV11-2
j_call: TRBJ1-1
cdr3_nt: TGTGCCAGCAGCAAAGACAGTATGAATATGCGATTGAGGGACACTGAAGCTTTCTTT
cdr3_aa: CASSKDSMNMRLRDTEAFF

clone_size: .
d_call: .
v_call: TRBV2
j_call: TRBJ1-2
cdr3_nt: TGTGCCAGCAACCAACAGCAAAACTATGGCTACACCTTC
cdr3_aa: CASNQQQNYGYTF

clone_size: .
d_call: TRBD2
v_call: TRBV2
j_call: TRBJ2-3
cdr3_nt: TGTGCCAGCAAGCTAGCGGGGATAGATACGCAGTATTTT
cdr3_aa: CASKLAGIDTQYF

clone_size: .
d_call: .
v_call: TRBV28
j_call: TRBJ1-2
cdr3_nt: TGTGCCAGCAAGATGTCAGGGGCCAACTATGGCTACACCTTC
cdr3_aa: CASKMSGANYGYTF

clone_size: .
d_call: .
v_call: TRBV27
j_call: TRBJ2-1
cdr3_nt: TGTGCCAGCAGTCCTCGCCTGGGAAATGAGCAGTTCTTC
cdr3_aa: CASSPRLGNEQFF

clone_size: .
d_call: .
v_call: TRBV30
j_call: TRBJ1-4
cdr3_nt: TGTGCCTGGACCCTAAAGTTGGGTGAAAAACTGTTTTTT
cdr3_aa: CAWTLKLGEKLFF

clone_size: .
d_call: TRBD1
v_call: TRBV5-1
j_call: TRBJ2-5
cdr3_nt: TGCGCCAGCAGCTTTGGGGGGACAGGGGGTCGTAGGGAGACCCAGTACTTC
cdr3_aa: CASSFGGTGGRRETQYF

clone_size: few
d_call: .
v_call: TRBV2
j_call: TRBJ1-5
cdr3_nt: TGTGCCAGCACCCGGGACCTTAATCAGCCCCAGCATTTT
cdr3_aa: CASTRDLNQPQHF

clone_size: .
d_call: .
v_call: TRBV2
j_call: TRBJ1-5
cdr3_nt: TGTGCCAGCAGTGAGAGCGGGTTGGGCAATCAGCCCCAGCATTTT
cdr3_aa: CASSESGLGNQPQHF

clone_size: .
d_call: .
v_call: TRBV2
j_call: TRBJ2-1
cdr3_nt: TGTGCCAGCAGTGAACGATACTACAATGAGCAGTTCTTC
cdr3_aa: CASSERYYNEQFF

clone_size: .
d_call: .
v_call: TRBV6-5
j_call: TRBJ1-1
cdr3_nt: TGTGCCAGCAGTGCCTCTTCTGGGAGGAACACTGAAGCTTTCTTT
cdr3_aa: CASSASSGRNTEAFF

clone_size: .
d_call: TRBD1
v_call: TRBV7-8
j_call: TRBJ1-1
cdr3_nt: TGTGCCAGCAGCTTATACCCACAGGGGATCGGGGTGGCTGAAGCTTTCTTT
cdr3_aa: CASSLYPQGIGVAEAFF

clone_size: .
d_call: TRBD2
v_call: TRBV19
j_call: TRBJ2-5
cdr3_nt: TGTGCCAGTAGCCGGATCCCGGGACTAGCAATACAAGAGACCCAGTACTTC
cdr3_aa: CASSRIPGLAIQETQYF

clone_size: .
d_call: .
v_call: TRBV27
j_call: TRBJ1-2
cdr3_nt: TGTGCCAGCAGTTCCGGGCTCTACTATGGCTACACCTTC
cdr3_aa: CASSSGLYYGYTF

clone_size: .
d_call: TRBD1
v_call: TRBV27
j_call: TRBJ2-1
cdr3_nt: TGTGCCAGCACAATCAACCCGGACAGGCGTTACAATGAGCAGTTCTTC
cdr3_aa: CASTINPDRRYNEQFF

clone_size: few
d_call: .
v_call: TRBV30
j_call: TRBJ1-2
cdr3_nt: TGTGCCTGGAGTGTACGGGGGGGAGGGTACACCTTC
cdr3_aa: CAWSVRGGGYTF

clone_size: .
d_call: .
v_call: TRBV29-1
j_call: TRBJ1-5
cdr3_nt: TGCAGCGTTGCCAACCGCAATCAGCCCCAGCATTTT
cdr3_aa: CSVANRNQPQHF

clone_size: .
d_call: .
v_call: TRBV2
j_call: TRBJ1-5
cdr3_nt: TGTGCCAGCAGTGAAGAGGCATATAGCAATCAGCCCCAGCATTTT
cdr3_aa: CASSEEAYSNQPQHF

clone_size: .
d_call: .
v_call: TRBV11-2
j_call: TRBJ2-7
cdr3_nt: TGTGCCAGCAGCTTAACACAGATTACCTACGAGCAGTACTTC
cdr3_aa: CASSLTQITYEQYF

clone_size: .
d_call: TRBD2
v_call: TRBV5-1
j_call: TRBJ2-5
cdr3_nt: TGCGCCAGCAGCTGGAAGGGACTAGCGGGAGCAGAGACCCAGTACTTC
cdr3_aa: CASSWKGLAGAETQYF

clone_size: .
d_call: .
v_call: TRBV7-2
j_call: TRBJ2-3
cdr3_nt: TGTGCCAGCAGCCCAGGGACGAAGGCAGCGGGCACAGATACGCAGTATTTT
cdr3_aa: CASSPGTKAAGTDTQYF

clone_size: .
d_call: TRBD1
v_call: TRBV11-2
j_call: TRBJ1-1
cdr3_nt: TGTGCCAGCAGCTTCCCTCGTGAGGGGGCTCTGAGCACTGAAGCTTTCTTT
cdr3_aa: CASSFPREGALSTEAFF

clone_size: .
d_call: .
v_call: TRBV5-4
j_call: TRBJ2-7
cdr3_nt: TGTGCCAGCAGCTTGGCCGGTGGGTTGGTATCCTACGAGCAGTACTTC
cdr3_aa: CASSLAGGLVSYEQYF

clone_size: .
d_call: .
v_call: TRBV11-3
j_call: TRBJ2-2
cdr3_nt: TGTGCCAGCAGCTGGCGCGGCTCGACGGCCGGGGAGCTGTTTTTT
cdr3_aa: CASSWRGSTAGELFF

clone_size: .
d_call: TRBD1
v_call: TRBV19
j_call: TRBJ1-2
cdr3_nt: TGTGCCAGTAGTTTCCCTCGGGACAGTCGCTATGGCTACACCTTC
cdr3_aa: CASSFPRDSRYGYTF

clone_size: few
d_call: .
v_call: TRBV27
j_call: TRBJ1-5
cdr3_nt: TGTGCCAGCAGTTTGGGGCCCTCCACCCCCCAGCATTTT
cdr3_aa: CASSLGPSTPQHF

clone_size: .
d_call: TRBD1
v_call: TRBV19
j_call: TRBJ2-2
cdr3_nt: TGTGCCAGTAGTAGGCCCGGACAGGCCGGGGAGCTGTTTTTT
cdr3_aa: CASSRPGQAGELFF

clone_size: .
d_call: .
v_call: TRBV5-6
j_call: TRBJ1-1
cdr3_nt: TGTGCCAGCAGCTTGGGCACTGAAGCTTTCTTT
cdr3_aa: CASSLGTEAFF

clone_size: .
d_call: TRBD1
v_call: TRBV14
j_call: TRBJ1-1
cdr3_nt: TGTGCCAGCAATGACAGGGGGGCGAACACTGAAGCTTTCTTT
cdr3_aa: CASNDRGANTEAFF

clone_size: once
d_call: TRBD1
v_call: TRBV19
j_call: TRBJ1-4
cdr3_nt: TGTGCCAGTAGTATGAGACAGGGGATAGTAGATGAAAAACTGTTTTTT
cdr3_aa: CASSMRQGIVDEKLFF

clone_size: .
d_call: TRBD1
v_call: TRBV7-4
j_call: TRBJ2-7
cdr3_nt: TGTGCCTCCCAGTTGAGGACAGGTCACTGCGAGCAGTACTTC
cdr3_aa: CASQLRTGHCEQYF